These T cell receptor beta chains were read from a single sample in a study of control samples from healthy donors and cancer patients. TCRdb's copy holds only in-frame clones and misses some; the assay was immunoSEQ multiplex PCR. The profile shows some 99,000 clones, about nine tenths of them singletons. Sample: blood. These receptors were collected from a human donor in good health. The donor label of this sample is uncertain. The CDR3 runs from the conserved cysteine through the conserved F or W. Each record gives: V gene, J gene, clone size, D gene, CDR3 protein, CDR3 DNA. The D gene is left open where the match is weak. The size entry is marked missing in some rows and otherwise reads once, few, many or a size class.

V: TRBV19; J: TRBJ1-5; size: NA; D: NA; CDR3: CARECRGASNQPQHF; DNA: TGTGCCAGGGAATGTCGGGGGGCCAGCAATCAGCCCCAGCATTTT
V: TRBV3-1/TRBV3-2; J: TRBJ1-2; size: once; D: TRBD1; CDR3: CASGLSQPGTEDGYTF; DNA: TGTGCCAGCGGGCTCTCCCAGCCAGGGACAGAAGATGGCTACACCTTC
V: TRBV9; J: TRBJ2-1; size: NA; D: NA; CDR3: CASSGLMSNEQFF; DNA: TGTGCCAGCAGCGGGTTAATGAGCAATGAGCAGTTCTTC
V: TRBV30; J: TRBJ1-6; size: NA; D: NA; CDR3: CAWTVGGDNSPLHF; DNA: TGTGCCTGGACGGTGGGCGGTGATAATTCACCCCTCCACTTT
V: TRBV20-1; J: TRBJ1-6; size: NA; D: NA; CDR3: CSASAGGNYNSPLHF; DNA: TGCAGTGCTAGTGCCGGGGGGAACTATAATTCACCCCTCCACTTT
V: TRBV28; J: TRBJ1-4; size: NA; D: NA; CDR3: CASTRYELATNEKLFF; DNA: TGTGCCAGCACCCGATACGAGTTAGCAACTAATGAAAAACTGTTTTTT
V: TRBV24-1; J: TRBJ1-2; size: NA; D: NA; CDR3: CATSDGNGGYTF; DNA: TGTGCCACCAGTGATGGGAACGGTGGCTACACCTTC
V: TRBV6-5; J: TRBJ1-2; size: NA; D: NA; CDR3: CASSYSVQTNNYGYTF; DNA: TGTGCCAGCAGTTACTCCGTACAGACCAATAACTATGGCTACACCTTC
V: TRBV7-2; J: TRBJ1-5; size: NA; D: NA; CDR3: CASSLDTNQPQHF; DNA: TGTGCCAGCAGCTTAGATACCAATCAGCCCCAGCATTTT
V: TRBV5-4; J: TRBJ2-7; size: NA; D: NA; CDR3: CASSFGRGGGDEQYF; DNA: TGTGCCAGCAGCTTTGGTAGGGGAGGGGGCGACGAGCAGTACTTC
V: TRBV29-1; J: TRBJ1-1; size: few; D: NA; CDR3: CSVKGRGRTEAFF; DNA: TGCAGCGTAAAAGGTAGGGGCCGCACTGAAGCTTTCTTT
V: TRBV11-2; J: TRBJ1-1; size: NA; D: TRBD1; CDR3: CASSLGLGQGPGEAFF; DNA: TGTGCCAGCAGCTTAGGACTGGGACAGGGCCCGGGTGAAGCTTTCTTT
V: TRBV21-1; J: TRBJ2-1; size: NA; D: NA; CDR3: CASSLTGGINEQFF; DNA: TGTGCCAGCTCCCTGACAGGGGGCATAAATGAGCAGTTCTTC
V: TRBV5-1; J: TRBJ2-7; size: NA; D: TRBD1; CDR3: CASSTGTGGYEQYF; DNA: TGCGCCAGCAGCACGGGGACAGGAGGCTACGAGCAGTACTTC
V: TRBV19; J: TRBJ1-5; size: NA; D: TRBD1; CDR3: CASSEDRRPQPQHF; DNA: TGTGCCAGTAGCGAGGACAGGCGGCCTCAGCCCCAGCATTTT
V: TRBV11-2; J: TRBJ2-3; size: once; D: NA; CDR3: CASSLVGATSTDTQYF; DNA: TGTGCCAGCAGCTTAGTGGGGGCCACTAGCACAGATACGCAGTATTTT
V: TRBV14; J: TRBJ1-2; size: NA; D: TRBD1; CDR3: CASTPTGKGGYTF; DNA: TGTGCCAGCACCCCGACAGGGAAGGGTGGCTACACCTTC
V: TRBV6-5; J: TRBJ2-6; size: NA; D: NA; CDR3: CASSYGGTGANVLTF; DNA: TGTGCCAGCAGTTACGGGGGGACCGGGGCCAACGTCCTGACTTTC
V: TRBV10-3; J: TRBJ2-1; size: NA; D: NA; CDR3: CAISESATYNEQFF; DNA: TGTGCCATCAGTGAATCAGCAACCTACAATGAGCAGTTCTTC
V: TRBV12-1; J: TRBJ2-1; size: NA; D: NA; CDR3: CASSSGLAGGPSYNEQFF; DNA: TGTGCCAGCAGCTCGGGACTAGCGGGGGGGCCGTCCTACAATGAGCAGTTCTTC
V: TRBV4-1; J: TRBJ2-7; size: NA; D: NA; CDR3: CASSQGQLYEQYF; DNA: TGCGCCAGCAGCCAAGGACAGCTCTACGAGCAGTACTTC
V: TRBV18; J: TRBJ2-6; size: NA; D: NA; CDR3: CASSPNRALASGANVLTF; DNA: TGTGCCAGCTCACCCAACAGGGCCTTGGCCTCTGGGGCCAACGTCCTGACTTTC
V: TRBV11-2; J: TRBJ1-6; size: NA; D: TRBD1; CDR3: CASSPGTGGNSPLHF; DNA: TGTGCCAGCAGCCCGGGGACAGGGGGAAATTCACCCCTCCACTTT
V: TRBV15; J: TRBJ2-7; size: NA; D: TRBD1; CDR3: CATSSLVGTDYEQYF; DNA: TGTGCCACCAGTTCCCTAGTAGGGACAGACTACGAGCAGTACTTC
V: TRBV19; J: TRBJ2-1; size: NA; D: NA; CDR3: CATGQVLNEQFF; DNA: TGTGCCACCGGTCAAGTCCTCAATGAGCAGTTCTTC
V: TRBV7-7; J: TRBJ1-4; size: NA; D: TRBD1; CDR3: CASSLGAGGGGEKLFF; DNA: TGTGCCAGCAGCTTAGGGGCAGGGGGCGGTGGTGAAAAACTGTTTTTT
V: TRBV6-5; J: TRBJ1-4; size: NA; D: TRBD1; CDR3: CASSSQWTGSREKLFF; DNA: TGTGCCAGCAGTTCCCAATGGACAGGGTCTAGGGAAAAACTGTTTTTT
V: TRBV7-6; J: TRBJ1-2; size: once; D: NA; CDR3: CASSLRAAGDGYTF; DNA: TGTGCCAGCAGCTTAAGGGCGGCAGGGGATGGCTACACCTTC
V: TRBV7-3; J: TRBJ1-1; size: NA; D: NA; CDR3: CASTKKGRPGDTEAFF; DNA: TGTGCCAGCACAAAAAAAGGACGTCCCGGTGACACTGAAGCTTTCTTT
V: TRBV3-1/TRBV3-2; J: TRBJ2-7; size: NA; D: NA; CDR3: CASSHRGTGYSYEQYF; DNA: TGTGCCAGCAGCCATAGGGGGACGGGTTACTCCTACGAGCAGTACTTC
V: TRBV13; J: TRBJ1-4; size: NA; D: NA; CDR3: CASSLDKFNEKLFF; DNA: TGTGCCAGCAGCCTGGACAAATTTAATGAAAAACTGTTTTTT
V: TRBV18; J: TRBJ1-2; size: NA; D: NA; CDR3: CASSPGQEDYGYTF; DNA: TGTGCCAGCTCACCTGGCCAGGAGGACTATGGCTACACCTTC
V: TRBV5-1; J: TRBJ2-7; size: NA; D: NA; CDR3: CASSYGTENFYEQYF; DNA: TGCGCCAGCAGCTACGGGACGGAAAATTTCTACGAGCAGTACTTC
V: TRBV7-9; J: TRBJ2-1; size: NA; D: NA; CDR3: CASSLSYNEQFF; DNA: TGTGCCAGCAGCTTAAGCTACAATGAGCAGTTCTTC
V: TRBV6-4; J: TRBJ1-5; size: NA; D: NA; CDR3: CASSAGSNQPQHF; DNA: TGTGCCAGCAGTGCGGGCAGCAATCAGCCCCAGCATTTT
V: TRBV28; J: TRBJ1-2; size: NA; D: NA; CDR3: CASRYGQTNYGYTF; DNA: TGTGCCAGTCGTTACGGTCAGACAAACTATGGCTACACCTTC
V: TRBV18; J: TRBJ1-3; size: NA; D: NA; CDR3: CASSPPGSGNTIYF; DNA: TGTGCCAGCTCACCACCAGGTTCTGGAAACACCATATATTTT
V: TRBV21-1; J: TRBJ2-1; size: NA; D: NA; CDR3: CASSNLKVQLIYNEQFF; DNA: TGTGCCAGCAGCAATTTGAAGGTACAGCTAATCTACAATGAGCAGTTCTTC
V: TRBV2; J: TRBJ1-6; size: many; D: NA; CDR3: CASSETGIRSPLHF; DNA: TGTGCCAGCAGTGAGACGGGGATACGTTCACCCCTCCACTTT
V: TRBV12-5; J: TRBJ2-3; size: NA; D: NA; CDR3: CASGLGAGDTDTQYF; DNA: TGTGCTAGTGGTTTGGGAGCGGGTGACACAGATACGCAGTATTTT
V: TRBV19; J: TRBJ1-6; size: NA; D: NA; CDR3: CASSIVDNSPLHF; DNA: TGTGCCAGTAGTATTGTCGATAATTCACCCCTCCACTTT
V: TRBV10-3; J: TRBJ1-4; size: NA; D: NA; CDR3: CAIRAQGGEKLFF; DNA: TGTGCCATCCGGGCACAGGGAGGAGAAAAACTGTTTTTT
V: TRBV29-1; J: TRBJ2-7; size: NA; D: NA; CDR3: CSVGARWDEQYF; DNA: TGCAGCGTTGGGGCCCGATGGGACGAGCAGTACTTC
V: TRBV28; J: TRBJ1-2; size: NA; D: NA; CDR3: CASSYGLGKQDYGYTF; DNA: TGTGCCAGCAGCTACGGACTAGGCAAGCAAGACTATGGCTACACCTTC
V: TRBV7-6; J: TRBJ2-1; size: NA; D: NA; CDR3: CASSLTGTQPNDEQFF; DNA: TGTGCCAGCAGCTTAACCGGGACTCAACCGAACGATGAGCAGTTCTTC
V: TRBV3-1/TRBV3-2; J: TRBJ2-5; size: NA; D: TRBD1; CDR3: CASSLSGTAEVAQYF; DNA: TGTGCCAGCAGCCTTTCCGGGACAGCCGAGGTGGCCCAGTACTTC
V: TRBV19; J: TRBJ1-1; size: NA; D: NA; CDR3: CASSMAGAGTEAFF; DNA: TGTGCCAGTAGTATGGCGGGCGCGGGGACTGAAGCTTTCTTT
V: TRBV3-1/TRBV3-2; J: TRBJ1-2; size: NA; D: NA; CDR3: CASSQEKTSYGYTF; DNA: TGTGCCAGCAGCCAAGAGAAGACGAGCTATGGCTACACCTTC
V: TRBV29-1; J: TRBJ2-3; size: NA; D: NA; CDR3: CSVALRDTQYF; DNA: TGCAGCGTCGCACTAAGAGATACGCAGTATTTT
V: TRBV18; J: TRBJ1-1; size: NA; D: TRBD1; CDR3: CASSPRDRGSRTEAFF; DNA: TGTGCCAGCTCACCGCGGGACAGGGGATCGAGGACTGAAGCTTTCTTT
V: TRBV30; J: TRBJ1-2; size: once; D: TRBD1; CDR3: CACRDRSEPNYGYTF; DNA: TGTGCCTGTCGGGACAGATCCGAGCCTAACTATGGCTACACCTTC